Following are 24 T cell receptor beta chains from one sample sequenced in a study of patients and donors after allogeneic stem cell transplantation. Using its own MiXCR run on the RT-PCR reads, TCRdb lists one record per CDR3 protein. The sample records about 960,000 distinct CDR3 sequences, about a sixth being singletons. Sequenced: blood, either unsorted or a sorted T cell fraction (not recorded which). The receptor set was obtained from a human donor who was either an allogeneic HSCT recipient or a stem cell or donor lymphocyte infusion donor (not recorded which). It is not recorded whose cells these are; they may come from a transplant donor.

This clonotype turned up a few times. CDR3 loop: CASSSFGLALNEQFF. DNA for the CDR3: TGTGCCAGCAGCTCCTTCGGACTAGCGCTCAATGAGCAGTTCTTC. The chain employs TRBV7-9 and TRBJ2-1; 9 bases map to TRBD2. The CDR3 contains 15 residues. V was clipped by 4 bases and J by 6 bases; unmatched bases: 7. Germline loops: CDR1 SEHNR, CDR2 FQNEAQ (reference sequence).

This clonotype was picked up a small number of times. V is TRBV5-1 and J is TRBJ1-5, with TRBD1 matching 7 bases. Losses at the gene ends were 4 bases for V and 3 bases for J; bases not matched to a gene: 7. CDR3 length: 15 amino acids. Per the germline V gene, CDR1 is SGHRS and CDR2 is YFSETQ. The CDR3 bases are TGCGCCAGCAGCATCACAGGGGCCCACAATCAGCCCCAGCATTTT. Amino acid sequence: CASSITGAHNQPQHF.

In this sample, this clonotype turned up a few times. The chain's CDR3 is CASSGLAGHSDTQYF. The CDR3 nucleotides read TGTGCCAGCAGCGGCCTAGCGGGACATTCAGATACGCAGTATTTT. V is TRBV6-1 and J is TRBJ2-3, with 9 nucleotides matching TRBD2. CDR1 MNHNS and CDR2 SASEGT come from the germline V gene. Trimming removed 6 bases from V and 4 bases from J; junction bases left unmatched: 8. The CDR3 runs 15 residues.

The CDR3 DNA is TGTGCCATCAGTGAACAGGTAGGGACCACTGAAGCTTTCTTT. Translation gives CAISEQVGTTEAFF. The chain uses TRBV10-3 and TRBJ1-1; tentative D call: TRBD1 (5 bases). Germline V gene sequence: CDR1 ENHRY, CDR2 SYGVKD. V dropped 3 bases and J dropped 4 bases, with 12 bases sitting between them. The CDR3 loop spans 14 amino acids.

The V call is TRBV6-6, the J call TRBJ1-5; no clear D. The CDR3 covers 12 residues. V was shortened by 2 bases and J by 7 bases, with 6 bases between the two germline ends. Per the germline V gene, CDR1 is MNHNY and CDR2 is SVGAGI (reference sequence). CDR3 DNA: TGTGCCAGCAGTTACCCAGGACAGCCCCAGCATTTT. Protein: CASSYPGQPQHF.

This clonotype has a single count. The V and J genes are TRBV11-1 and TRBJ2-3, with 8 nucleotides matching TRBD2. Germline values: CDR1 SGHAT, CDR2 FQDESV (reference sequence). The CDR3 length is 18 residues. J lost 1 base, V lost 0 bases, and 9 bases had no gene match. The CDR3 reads CASSLALGREGRTDTQYF. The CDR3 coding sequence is TGTGCCAGCAGCTTAGCTCTGGGTCGGGAGGGCCGCACAGATACGCAGTATTTT.

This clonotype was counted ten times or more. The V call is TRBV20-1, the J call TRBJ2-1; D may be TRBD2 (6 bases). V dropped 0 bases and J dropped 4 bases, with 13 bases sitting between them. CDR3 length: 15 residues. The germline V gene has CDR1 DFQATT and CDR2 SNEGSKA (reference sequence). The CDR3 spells CSARDTASEYNEQFF. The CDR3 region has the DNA TGCAGTGCTAGAGATACGGCTAGCGAGTACAATGAGCAGTTCTTC.

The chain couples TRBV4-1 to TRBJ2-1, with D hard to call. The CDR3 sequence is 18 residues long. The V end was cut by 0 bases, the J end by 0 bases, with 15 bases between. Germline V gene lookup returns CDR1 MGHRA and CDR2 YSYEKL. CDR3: CASSQELGRWFSYNEQFF. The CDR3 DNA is TGCGCCAGCAGCCAAGAACTTGGCCGGTGGTTCTCCTACAATGAGCAGTTCTTC.

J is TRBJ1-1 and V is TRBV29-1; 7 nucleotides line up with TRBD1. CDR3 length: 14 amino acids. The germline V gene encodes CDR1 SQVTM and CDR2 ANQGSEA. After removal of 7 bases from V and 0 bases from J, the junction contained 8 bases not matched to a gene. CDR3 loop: CSAKGQLMNTEAFF. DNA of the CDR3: TGCAGCGCTAAGGGACAGTTAATGAACACTGAAGCTTTCTTT.

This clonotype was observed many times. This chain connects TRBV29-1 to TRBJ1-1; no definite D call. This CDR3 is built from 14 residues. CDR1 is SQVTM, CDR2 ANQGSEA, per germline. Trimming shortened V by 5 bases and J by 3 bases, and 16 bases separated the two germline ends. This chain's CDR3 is CSVRARGQDTEAFF. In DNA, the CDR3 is TGCAGCGTTAGGGCGAGAGGGCAAGACACTGAAGCTTTCTTT.

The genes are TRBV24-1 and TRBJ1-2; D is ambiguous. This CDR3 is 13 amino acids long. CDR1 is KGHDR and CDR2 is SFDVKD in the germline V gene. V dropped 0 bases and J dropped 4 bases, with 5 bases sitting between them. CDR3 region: CATSDLGSYGYTF. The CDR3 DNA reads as TGTGCCACCAGTGATTTGGGCAGCTATGGCTACACCTTC.

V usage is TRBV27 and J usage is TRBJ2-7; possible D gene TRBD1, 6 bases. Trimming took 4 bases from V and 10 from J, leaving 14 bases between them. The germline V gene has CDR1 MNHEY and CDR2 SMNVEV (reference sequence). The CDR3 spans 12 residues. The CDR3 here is CASSSSGQSQYF. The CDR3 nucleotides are TGTGCCAGCAGTTCCTCTGGACAGAGTCAGTACTTC.

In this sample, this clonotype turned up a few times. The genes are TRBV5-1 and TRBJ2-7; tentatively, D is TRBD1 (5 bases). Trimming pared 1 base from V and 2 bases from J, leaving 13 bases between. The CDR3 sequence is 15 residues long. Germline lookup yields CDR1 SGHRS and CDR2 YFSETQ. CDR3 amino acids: CASSLSWGAPYEQYF. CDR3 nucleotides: TGCGCCAGCAGCTTGAGTTGGGGCGCCCCCTACGAGCAGTACTTC.

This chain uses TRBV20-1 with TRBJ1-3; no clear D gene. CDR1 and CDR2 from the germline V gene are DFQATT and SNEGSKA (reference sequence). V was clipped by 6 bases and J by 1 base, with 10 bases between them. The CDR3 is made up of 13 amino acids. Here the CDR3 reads CSAGPISGNTIYF. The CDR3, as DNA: TGCAGTGCCGGACCGATATCTGGAAACACCATATATTTT.

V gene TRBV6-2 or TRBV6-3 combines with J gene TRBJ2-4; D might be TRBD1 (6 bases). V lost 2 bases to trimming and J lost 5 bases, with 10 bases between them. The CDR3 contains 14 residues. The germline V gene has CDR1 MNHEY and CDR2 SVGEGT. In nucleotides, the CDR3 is TGTGCCAGCAGTTACAATGGACAGCAAAACATTCAGTACTTC. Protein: CASSYNGQQNIQYF.

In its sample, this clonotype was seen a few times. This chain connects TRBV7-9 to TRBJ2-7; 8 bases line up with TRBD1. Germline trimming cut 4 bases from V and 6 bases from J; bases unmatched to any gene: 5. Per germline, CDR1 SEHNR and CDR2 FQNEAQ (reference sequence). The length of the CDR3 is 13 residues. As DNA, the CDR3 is TGTGCCAGCAGCTCATCGGACAGGGTCGAGCAGTACTTC. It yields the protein CASSSSDRVEQYF.

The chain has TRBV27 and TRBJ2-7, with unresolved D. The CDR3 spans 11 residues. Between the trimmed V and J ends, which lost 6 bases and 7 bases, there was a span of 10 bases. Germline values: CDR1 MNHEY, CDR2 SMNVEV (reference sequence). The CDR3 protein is CASREPSEQYF. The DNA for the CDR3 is TGTGCCAGCAGGGAGCCCTCGGAGCAGTACTTC.

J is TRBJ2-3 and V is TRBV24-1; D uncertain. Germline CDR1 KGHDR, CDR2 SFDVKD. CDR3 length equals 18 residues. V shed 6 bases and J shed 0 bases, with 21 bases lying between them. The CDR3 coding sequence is TGTGCCACCAGTTCCCTTTTTATAACCCCGGTTAGCACAGATACGCAGTATTTT. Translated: CATSSLFITPVSTDTQYF.

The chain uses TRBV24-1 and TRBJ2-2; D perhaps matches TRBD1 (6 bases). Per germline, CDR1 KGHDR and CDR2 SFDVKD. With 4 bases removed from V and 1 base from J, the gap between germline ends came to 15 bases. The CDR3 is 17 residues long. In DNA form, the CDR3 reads TGTGCCACCAGTGAGATAGTAAAGACAGGGAACACCGGGGAGCTGTTTTTT. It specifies CATSEIVKTGNTGELFF.

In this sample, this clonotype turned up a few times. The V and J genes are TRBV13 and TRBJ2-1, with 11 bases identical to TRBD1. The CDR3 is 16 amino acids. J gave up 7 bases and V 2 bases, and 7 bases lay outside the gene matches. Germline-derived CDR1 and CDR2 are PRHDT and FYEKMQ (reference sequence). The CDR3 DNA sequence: TGTGCCAGCAGCTTATCCACCGGGACAGGGGGGAATGAGCAGTTCTTC. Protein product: CASSLSTGTGGNEQFF.

The CDR3 reads CASRTGTETGELFF. The CDR3 DNA sequence: TGTGCCAGCAGGACCGGGACAGAAACCGGGGAGCTGTTTTTT. The genes are TRBV9 and TRBJ2-2; TRBD1 matches at 7 bases. Germline assignment: CDR1 SGDLS and CDR2 YYNGEE. The J segment lost 5 bases and the V segment lost 5 bases, leaving 6 bases of the junction unmatched. CDR3 length: 14 amino acids.

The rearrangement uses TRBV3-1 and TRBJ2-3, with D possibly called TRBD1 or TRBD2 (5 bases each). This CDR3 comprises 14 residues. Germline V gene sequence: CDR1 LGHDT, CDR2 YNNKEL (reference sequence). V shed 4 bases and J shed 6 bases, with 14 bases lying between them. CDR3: CASSPRDGRDTQYF. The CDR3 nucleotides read TGTGCCAGCAGCCCTCGGGACGGGCGGGATACGCAGTATTTT.

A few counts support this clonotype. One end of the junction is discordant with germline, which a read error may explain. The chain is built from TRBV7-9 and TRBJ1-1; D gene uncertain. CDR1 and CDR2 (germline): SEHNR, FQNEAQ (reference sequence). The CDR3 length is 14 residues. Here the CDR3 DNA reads TGTGCCAGCAGCTCCCGAGAGCGCCCGACTGGAGCTTTCTTT. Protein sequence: CASSSRERPTGAFF.

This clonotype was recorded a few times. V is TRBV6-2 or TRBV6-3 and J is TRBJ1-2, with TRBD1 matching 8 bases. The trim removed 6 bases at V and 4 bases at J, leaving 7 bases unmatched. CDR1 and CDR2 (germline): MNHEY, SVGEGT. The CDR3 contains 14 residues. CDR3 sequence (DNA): TGTGCCAGCAGGGGACAGGCAAGGCGCTATGGCTACACCTTC. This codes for CASRGQARRYGYTF.